These 2 T cell receptor beta chains were sequenced from one sample in a study of blood T cell repertoires in COVID-19. Generated by immunoSEQ multiplex PCR, the TCRdb table keeps only in-frame clones and is missing some. The sample includes 100,000 to 150,000 clones, approximately 90% seen only once; the top ten take about 2%. What was sequenced was peripheral blood. The receptors derive from a man in his 70s with active COVID-19.

The chain recombines TRBV28 with TRBJ2-2, with 7 bases fitting TRBD2. V shed 6 bases and J 0 bases; nucleotides not matched to a gene: 7. The CDR3 has 16 amino acids. Germline-derived CDR1 and CDR2 are MDHEN and SYDVKM. In nucleotides, the CDR3 is TGTGCCAGCAGGGGGAGCGGGATCGCGAACACCGGGGAGCTGTTTTTT. Translated: CASRGSGIANTGELFF.

The genes are TRBV25-1 and TRBJ2-5; 10 bases line up with TRBD2. This CDR3 comprises 15 residues. The germline gives CDR1 MGHDK, CDR2 SYGVNS. V shed 0 bases, J shed 5 bases, and the junction held 3 bases outside the gene matches. CDR3 region: CASSEYEAGGETQYF. The CDR3 DNA follows: TGTGCCAGCAGTGAATACGAAGCGGGAGGGGAGACCCAGTACTTC.